Following are 27 T cell receptor beta chains from one sample sequenced in a study of cytomegalovirus exposure and HLA in healthy donors. Primers: 60 Vbeta forward and 13 Jbeta reverse. Generated by immunoSEQ multiplex PCR, the TCRdb table keeps only in-frame clones and is missing some. This sample yields 180,000 or so clones, of which about three quarters are seen a single time; roughly 1.4% belongs to the top ten. The sequenced sample consisted of PBMCs. These receptor sequences come from a man between 18 and 29 years old in good health and CMV-seronegative.

The genes are TRBV6-5 and TRBJ2-1, with D maybe TRBD1 (7 bases). V was clipped by 2 bases and J by 7 bases, with 18 bases between them. The CDR3 has 16 amino acids. Germline-derived CDR1 and CDR2 are MNHEY and SVGAGI. The CDR3 protein is CASSYTWQGGKNEQFF. CDR3 coding DNA: TGTGCCAGCAGTTACACTTGGCAGGGGGGTAAAAATGAGCAGTTCTTC.

V gene TRBV7-9 combines with J gene TRBJ2-7; 8 nucleotides align to TRBD2. Per germline, CDR1 SEHNR and CDR2 FQNEAQ (reference sequence). Losses at the gene ends were 4 bases for V and 3 bases for J; bases not matched to a gene: 5. The CDR3 covers 14 residues. The chain's CDR3 is CASSSLAGGYEQYF. CDR3 nucleotides: TGTGCCAGCAGCTCCCTAGCGGGTGGCTACGAGCAGTACTTC.

The genes are TRBV10-3 and TRBJ2-3, with 8 bases matching TRBD2. The CDR3 contains 16 residues. After removal of 0 bases from V and 0 bases from J, the junction contained 2 bases not matched to a gene. Germline lookup yields CDR1 ENHRY and CDR2 SYGVKD. The CDR3, as DNA: TGTGCCATCAGTGAGTCACTAGCGGCTAGCACAGATACGCAGTATTTT. It yields the protein CAISESLAASTDTQYF.

This sequence joins TRBV7-9 and TRBJ2-7; TRBD2 is a possible D gene (6 bases). The length of the CDR3 is 16 residues. From germline, CDR1 is SEHNR and CDR2 FQNEAQ (reference sequence). Trimming pared 0 bases from V and 0 bases from J, leaving 12 bases between. CDR3 sequence (DNA): TGTGCCAGCAGCTTAGCCGGAGGGACTCACTCCTACGAGCAGTACTTC. Its protein product is CASSLAGGTHSYEQYF. Full variable domain (rest looked up from reference TRBV7-9 and TRBJ2-7): DTGVSQNPRHKITKRGQNVTFRCDPISEHNRLYWYRQTLGQGPEFLTYFQNEAQLEKSRLLSDRFSAERPKGSFSTLEIQRTEQGDSAMYLCASSLAGGTHSYEQYFGPGTRLTVT.

This chain uses TRBV28 with TRBJ2-2; TRBD1 aligns across 11 bases. CDR3 size: 15 residues. The V segment lost 8 bases and the J segment 6 bases; nucleotides outside the gene matches: 8. CDR1 MDHEN and CDR2 SYDVKM come from the germline V gene. The CDR3 here is CASSPGDRGAGELFF. The CDR3 DNA is TGTGCCAGCTCCCCCGGGGACAGGGGGGCCGGGGAGCTGTTTTTT.

The rearrangement links TRBV2 to TRBJ1-5; possibly TRBD1 for D (6 bases). The V end lost 8 bases, the J end lost 0 bases, and 14 bases lay between the germline ends. The length of the CDR3 is 15 residues. Germline assignment: CDR1 SNHLY and CDR2 FYNNEI. The CDR3 loop is CASQDRSDSNQPQHF. DNA for the CDR3: TGTGCCAGCCAGGACAGATCAGATAGCAATCAGCCCCAGCATTTT.

J is TRBJ2-5 and V is TRBV5-1, with D perhaps matching TRBD1 (6 bases). This CDR3 contains 15 residues. Germline V gene sequence: CDR1 SGHRS, CDR2 YFSETQ. The V gene lost 0 bases and the J gene lost 4 bases, with 13 bases spanning the gap. The CDR3 sequence is CASSLVSGVGETQYF. In DNA form, the CDR3 reads TGCGCCAGCAGCTTGGTTTCAGGGGTAGGAGAGACCCAGTACTTC.

This rearrangement joins TRBV5-1 to TRBJ2-7; 9 nucleotides agree with TRBD1. This CDR3 is 13 amino acids long. Per germline, CDR1 SGHRS and CDR2 YFSETQ. The V segment lost 3 bases and the J segment 4 bases; nucleotides outside the gene matches: 2. This CDR3 reads CASSWDRVYEQYF. The CDR3 DNA follows: TGCGCCAGCAGCTGGGACAGGGTTTACGAGCAGTACTTC.

The gene calls are TRBV5-1 and TRBJ1-6, with D uncertain. The CDR3 is 14 residues long. From germline, CDR1 is SGHRS and CDR2 YFSETQ. V gave up 0 bases and J gave up 14 bases, with 15 bases separating them. CDR3 amino acids: CASSLGTHPPTLHF. CDR3 coding DNA: TGCGCCAGCAGCTTGGGTACACACCCCCCAACCCTCCACTTT. Using reference TRBV5-1 and TRBJ1-6 for the parts outside the CDR3, the full variable domain is KAGVTQTPRYLIKTRGQQVTLSCSPISGHRSVSWYQQTPGQGLQFLFEYFSETQRNKGNFPGRFSGRQFSNSRSEMNVSTLELGDSALYLCASSLGTHPPTLHFGNGTRLTVT.

This clone showed up just a few times. At one boundary the junction diverges from the germline segment, which might be a read error. The chain carries TRBV7-7 and TRBJ1-1; 7 bases fit TRBD1. From germline, CDR1 is SSHAT and CDR2 FNYEAQ (reference sequence). The CDR3 is 13 residues long. The CDR3 DNA reads TGTGCTAGCAGCTCATGGACAGGATCGGAAGCTTTCTTT. Its protein is CASSSWTGSEAFF.

V and J are TRBV11-3 and TRBJ1-1; unclear D gene. The CDR3 runs 13 residues. Trimming stripped 2 bases from V and 1 base from J, with 5 bases between. CDR1 is SGHNT, CDR2 YENEEA, per germline. CDR3 amino acids: CASSLTGNTEAFF. In DNA form, the CDR3 reads TGTGCCAGCAGCTTAACGGGGAACACTGAAGCTTTCTTT.

The chain couples TRBV9 to TRBJ1-2, with D possibly being TRBD1 (6 bases). V lost 2 bases, J lost 5 bases, and 16 bases lay in between. Germline V gene lookup returns CDR1 SGDLS and CDR2 YYNGEE. This CDR3 contains 15 residues. This CDR3 is CASSVSWAGEYGYTF. The CDR3 DNA reads as TGTGCCAGCAGCGTCAGCTGGGCAGGGGAATATGGCTACACCTTC.

In its sample, this clone was seen once. V usage is TRBV2 and J usage is TRBJ2-5, with 8 bases lining up with TRBD1. The CDR3 is 14 amino acids. The germline gives CDR1 SNHLY, CDR2 FYNNEI. V lost 6 bases, J lost 5 bases, and 8 bases stayed unmatched. DNA of the CDR3: TGTGCCAGCAGCGTTCAGGGGGCTAGGGAGACCCAGTACTTC. Translation: CASSVQGARETQYF.

The chain couples TRBV7-9 to TRBJ2-3; D uncertain. V dropped 1 base and J dropped 2 bases, with 4 bases sitting between them. From germline, CDR1 is SEHNR and CDR2 FQNEAQ (reference sequence). This CDR3 comprises 13 residues. The CDR3 nucleotides read TGTGCCAGCAGCTTAGGACTCACAGATACGCAGTATTTT. Amino acids: CASSLGLTDTQYF. The full variable domain, completed using reference TRBV7-9 and TRBJ2-3, is DTGVSQNPRHKITKRGQNVTFRCDPISEHNRLYWYRQTLGQGPEFLTYFQNEAQLEKSRLLSDRFSAERPKGSFSTLEIQRTEQGDSAMYLCASSLGLTDTQYFGPGTRLTVL.

As concerns this clone: One junction end does not reproduce the germline sequence, and a read error may be involved. The CDR3 nucleotides read TGTTCCAGCAGCTTCCGGAACGGGGAAGCTTTCTTT. Its translation is CSSSFRNGEAFF. This sequence joins TRBV7-9 and TRBJ1-1; D gene unclear. Germline V gene data show CDR1 as SEHNR and CDR2 as FQNEAQ (reference sequence). The CDR3 loop spans 12 amino acids.

This chain joins TRBV2 and TRBJ1-1; TRBD1 is a possible D gene (6 bases). The CDR3 sequence is 13 residues long. The germline V and J ends were trimmed by 3 bases and 8 bases, with 13 bases remaining between them. In germline, CDR1 is SNHLY, CDR2 FYNNEI. This CDR3 is CASSEAGAREAFF. In DNA, the CDR3 is TGTGCCAGCAGTGAGGCAGGGGCCCGCGAAGCTTTCTTT.

The chain joins TRBV19 to TRBJ2-3; 8 bases match TRBD2. The J segment lost 2 bases and the V segment lost 6 bases, leaving 10 bases of the junction unmatched. This CDR3 is built from 16 residues. Germline assignment: CDR1 LNHDA and CDR2 SQIVND (reference sequence). CDR3 in DNA: TGTGCCAGTAGCGAATTTAGGACTAGCCCCACAGATACGCAGTATTTT. As protein: CASSEFRTSPTDTQYF. Supplemented by reference TRBV19 and TRBJ2-3, the full variable domain reads DGGITQSPKYLFRKEGQNVTLSCEQNLNHDAMYWYRQDPGQGLRLIYYSQIVNDFQKGDIAEGYSVSREKKESFPLTVTSAQKNPTAFYLCASSEFRTSPTDTQYFGPGTRLTVL.

This clone turned up a few times. The chain uses TRBV7-2 and TRBJ1-1; 8 bases agree with TRBD1. The ends lost 2 bases at V and 8 bases at J; junction bases unmatched: 10. The V gene's germline CDR1 is SGHTA and CDR2 FQGNSA. The CDR3 sequence is 15 residues long. DNA for the CDR3: TGTGCCAGCAGCTTATCCGACAGACAGGGGACCGAAGCTTTCTTT. It codes for CASSLSDRQGTEAFF. The whole variable domain, remainder taken from reference TRBV7-2 and TRBJ1-1, is GAGVSQSPSNKVTEKGKDVELRCDPISGHTALYWYRQSLGQGLEFLIYFQGNSAPDKSGLPSDRFSAERTGGSVSTLTIQRTQQEDSAVYLCASSLSDRQGTEAFFGQGTRLTVV.

The rearrangement joins TRBV30 to TRBJ2-3; TRBD2 aligns across 7 bases. Germline V gene lookup returns CDR1 GTSNPN and CDR2 SVGIG (reference sequence). V shed 0 bases, J shed 2 bases, and the junction held 14 bases outside the gene matches. The CDR3 contains 18 residues. Written as DNA, the CDR3 is TGTGCCTGGAGTGTACAGAGTGCCGGGACTACCGTCACAGATACGCAGTATTTT. Its translation is CAWSVQSAGTTVTDTQYF.

Comments on this clone: An end of the junction differs from the germline gene, which may be a read error. The chain couples TRBV5-4 to TRBJ1-1, with 8 positions matching TRBD1. Germline loops: CDR1 SGHNT, CDR2 YYREEE (reference sequence). This CDR3 comprises 15 residues. In nucleotides, the CDR3 is TGTGCCAGCAGCCCTCGGACAGGGAAGAACGCTGAAGCTTTCTTT. Its protein is CASSPRTGKNAEAFF.

The gene calls are TRBV18 and TRBJ2-1, with 12 bases lining up with TRBD2. Trimming at V came to 2 bases and at J to 8 bases, leaving 7 bases not matched to a gene. Per the germline V gene, CDR1 is KGHSH and CDR2 is LQKENI. The CDR3 covers 16 residues. In nucleotides, the CDR3 is TGTGCCAGCTCACCATTCGGGGCTAGCGGGAGGGATGAGCAGTTCTTC. It codes for CASSPFGASGRDEQFF.

In this sample, this clone turned up a few times. V is TRBV19 and J is TRBJ2-7; D may be TRBD2 (6 bases). CDR3 length: 16 amino acids. Trimming took 5 bases from V and 6 from J, leaving 23 bases between them. Germline values: CDR1 LNHDA, CDR2 SQIVND (reference sequence). CDR3 sequence (DNA): TGTGCCAGTAGTGGCCGCCAGCGGGCAGGGAACTTCGAGCAGTACTTC. Translating it yields CASSGRQRAGNFEQYF.

The rearrangement links TRBV7-9 to TRBJ1-1; 9 positions match TRBD1. This CDR3 has 15 amino acids. The V segment lost 5 bases and the J segment 4 bases; nucleotides outside the gene matches: 8. In germline, CDR1 is SEHNR, CDR2 FQNEAQ (reference sequence). The CDR3 protein is CASSHLPGQGTEAFF. CDR3 in DNA: TGTGCCAGCAGCCATTTGCCGGGACAGGGCACTGAAGCTTTCTTT.

This chain uses TRBV6-6 with TRBJ2-2, with 7 positions matching TRBD1. The CDR3 extends over 14 amino acids. The junction had 6 bases not matched to a gene; V was cut back by 5 bases and J by 6 bases. CDR1 and CDR2 (germline): MNHNY, SVGAGI (reference sequence). CDR3 loop: CASSTTGESGELFF. DNA of the CDR3: TGTGCCAGCAGTACCACAGGGGAGTCCGGGGAGCTGTTTTTT.

This clone came up a few times. The chain uses TRBV6-6 and TRBJ1-2, with TRBD1 matching 7 bases. The V segment lost 7 bases and the J segment 5 bases; nucleotides outside the gene matches: 7. Germline V gene lookup returns CDR1 MNHNY and CDR2 SVGAGI (reference sequence). This CDR3 comprises 13 residues. The CDR3 sequence is CASTQGDSYGYTF. DNA for the CDR3: TGTGCCAGCACCCAAGGGGACAGTTATGGCTACACCTTC.

This clone was seen a handful of times. V is TRBV29-1 and J is TRBJ2-7; 8 bases fit TRBD2. There are 14 residues in the CDR3. CDR1 is SQVTM and CDR2 is ANQGSEA in the germline V gene. V lost 5 bases and J lost 4; bases outside the gene matches: 10. The CDR3 sequence is CSVTTTSGQYEQYF. The CDR3 bases are TGCAGCGTTACTACAACTAGCGGTCAGTACGAGCAGTACTTC.

CDR3 protein: CASRVNRGPNTEAFF. CDR3 nucleotides: TGTGCCAGCAGAGTTAACAGGGGGCCAAACACTGAAGCTTTCTTT. This sequence joins TRBV6-5 and TRBJ1-1, with 9 bases lining up with TRBD1. Germline trimming cut 6 bases from V and 2 bases from J; bases unmatched to any gene: 7. CDR1 and CDR2 from the germline V gene are MNHEY and SVGAGI. There are 15 residues in the CDR3.